The T cell receptor (beta chain) under discussion was sequenced for a study of cytomegalovirus exposure and HLA in healthy donors. Study findings and constraints: For most TCR sequences rarity was the rule, although some public TCRs occurred in many donors. Later on, an analysis found that several of the most significant clusters appeared to be linked to common viral pathogens, which included parvovirus B19. Over 150 TCR beta chains were listed as cytomegalovirus-associated. Accurate predictions that matched the HLA-A and HLA-B alleles of most subjects were reportedly made from TCR beta sequences.

The CDR3 has 15 residues. CDR1 and CDR2 (germline): SGDLS, YYNGEE. Trimming shortened V by 0 bases and J by 7 bases, and 13 bases separated the two germline ends. In the PCR, 60 Vbeta and 13 Jbeta primers were used. The assay was immunoSEQ multiplex PCR, and TCRdb's table has in-frame clones only and misses some. The table has around 110,000 clones, 82% seen once; the top ten hold 22%. In the case of this clone: Its cognate antigen is unknown.

Source material: PBMCs. The sequence was collected from a man aged 30-40 years in good health and CMV-seropositive. This chain connects TRBV9 to TRBJ2-2, with a possible D match to TRBD2 (5 bases). The chain's CDR3 is CASSVGSGFNGELFF. CDR3 bases: TGTGCCAGCAGCGTAGGGTCGGGGTTCAACGGGGAGCTGTTTTTT. Looking up the rest from reference TRBV9 and TRBJ2-2 gives the full variable domain: DSGVTQTPKHLITATGQRVTLRCSPRSGDLSVYWYQQSLDQGLQFLIQYYNGEERAKGNILERFSAQQFPDLHSELNLSSLELGDSALYFCASSVGSGFNGELFFGEGSRLTVL.